The 18 T cell receptor beta chains given below trace back to one sample, sequenced in a study of T cell responses to AZD1222 COVID-19 vaccine (dated by TCRdb to 2020 to 2022). Library method: the immunoSEQ multiplex PCR assay. Drawn from immuneACCESS, this table holds only the in-frame rearrangements with V and J called that TCRdb kept. Clones are partly lost; checked studies trace under half to an unresolved V gene and leave the rest unexplained. This sample lists some 66,000 clones; roughly 90% were detected once. 17% of the sample is held by the ten biggest clonotypes. Explained via the paper, the time point label denotes: baseline before first vaccination. This specimen was peripheral blood, taken on day 0 of AZD1222 vaccination. These TCRs come from an adult in good health.

The V gene is TRBV27, the J gene TRBJ2-7, with 7 nucleotides matching TRBD1. V shed 5 bases, J shed 3 bases, and the junction held 7 bases outside the gene matches. Germline V gives CDR1 MNHEY, CDR2 SMNVEV (reference sequence). The CDR3 has 14 amino acids. The CDR3 nucleotides are TGTGCCAGCAGTACCCGACAGGGTTTCTACGAGCAGTACTTC. Amino acid sequence: CASSTRQGFYEQYF.

The V call is TRBV15, the J call TRBJ2-7; 11 nucleotides match TRBD2. The ends lost 0 bases at V and 3 bases at J; junction bases unmatched: 1. The CDR3 spans 15 residues. Germline assignment: CDR1 LNHNV and CDR2 YYDKDF (reference sequence). The CDR3 DNA sequence: TGTGCCACCAGCAGAGAGCTAGCGGGGGGCTACGAGCAGTACTTC. This encodes CATSRELAGGYEQYF.

This chain connects TRBV23-1 to TRBJ2-1; D not certain. TRBV23-1 is designated an ORF whose function remains uncertain. V was clipped by 0 bases and J by 2 bases, with 14 bases between them. The CDR3 has 17 residues. DNA of the CDR3: TGCGCCAGCAGTCAATCGTGGGAAGGGCCAGCCTACAATGAGCAGTTCTTC. It specifies CASSQSWEGPAYNEQFF.

CDR3 sequence (DNA): TGCGCCAGCAGCTTGGACAGCCTAAGCTCCTACGAGCAGTACTTC. Its translation is CASSLDSLSSYEQYF. V usage is TRBV5-1 and J usage is TRBJ2-7; D remains unclear. CDR1 is SGHRS and CDR2 is YFSETQ in the germline V gene. The CDR3 is 15 amino acids. The ends were cut back, 0 bases at V and 0 bases at J, with 10 bases in the middle.

J is TRBJ1-2 and V is TRBV6-5, with D possibly TRBD1 on 6 matching bases. The CDR3 is 13 residues long. Trimming removed 0 bases from V and 6 bases from J, with 8 bases in between. Germline V gene sequence: CDR1 MNHEY, CDR2 SVGAGI. The chain's CDR3 is CASSYSGGHGYTF. CDR3 coding DNA: TGTGCCAGCAGTTACTCAGGGGGACATGGCTACACCTTC.

The V call is TRBV19, the J call TRBJ1-1; no firm D call. From germline, CDR1 is LNHDA and CDR2 SQIVND (reference sequence). V was shortened by 3 bases and J by 3 bases, with 8 bases between the two germline ends. This CDR3 spans 13 amino acids. Written as DNA, the CDR3 is TGTGCCAGTAGTATGTCCCGTGACACTGAAGCTTTCTTT. This gives the protein CASSMSRDTEAFF.

The rearrangement joins TRBV5-1 to TRBJ2-5, with a weak D call TRBD2 (6 bases). Per germline, CDR1 SGHRS and CDR2 YFSETQ. The CDR3 runs to 14 residues. Trimming cost V 5 bases and J 5 bases, with 16 bases left between them. This CDR3 is CASSPLGGAETQYF. CDR3 bases: TGCGCCAGCAGTCCTCTCGGCGGGGCGGAGACCCAGTACTTC.

The genes are TRBV7-9 and TRBJ2-3; D gene uncertain. The germline gives CDR1 SEHNR, CDR2 FQNEAQ (reference sequence). This CDR3 has 13 residues. With 3 bases removed from V and 4 bases from J, the gap between germline ends came to 8 bases. DNA for the CDR3: TGTGCCAGCAGCTTTGCACAAGCAGATACGCAGTATTTT. This gives the protein CASSFAQADTQYF.

This clone is classed as large. The chain uses TRBV2 and TRBJ1-1; a weak D match, TRBD1 (6 bases). Trimming took 2 bases from V and 1 from J, leaving 11 bases between them. The CDR3 contains 15 residues. Looked up from germline, CDR1 is SNHLY and CDR2 is FYNNEI. The CDR3 sequence is CASSETGAGNTEAFF. In DNA, the CDR3 is TGTGCCAGCAGTGAAACGGGGGCAGGGAACACTGAAGCTTTCTTT.

J is TRBJ2-7 and V is TRBV27; 7 bases line up with TRBD1. The CDR3 sequence is 13 residues long. After removal of 8 bases from V and 4 bases from J, the junction contained 8 bases not matched to a gene. Germline V CDR1 and CDR2: MNHEY, SMNVEV (reference sequence). The CDR3 nucleotides read TGTGCCAGCCGCCCTCCGGGACAGTACGAGCAGTACTTC. Translation gives CASRPPGQYEQYF.

This chain links TRBV28 with TRBJ1-2; unclear D gene. The CDR3 extends over 13 amino acids. The germline V gene encodes CDR1 MDHEN and CDR2 SYDVKM. V gave up 2 bases and J gave up 1 base, with 5 bases separating them. As DNA, the CDR3 is TGTGCCAGCAGTTTACAGGTTAACTATGGCTACACCTTC. It translates to CASSLQVNYGYTF.

This clone has more than one count but fewer than ten. The rearrangement links TRBV6-5 to TRBJ2-7; D is ambiguous. Trimming removed 0 bases at V and 5 bases at J, with 14 bases between. In germline, CDR1 is MNHEY, CDR2 SVGAGI. The CDR3 length is 15 residues. The CDR3, as DNA: TGTGCCAGCAGTTACTCGAACCTAGTGTCAAACGAGCAGTACTTC. Protein product: CASSYSNLVSNEQYF.

The chain couples TRBV9 to TRBJ2-1; D possibly matches TRBD1 or TRBD2 (5 bases each). The germline V gene has CDR1 SGDLS and CDR2 YYNGEE. Trimming took off 0 bases at V and 9 bases at J, with 13 bases between the two ends. The CDR3 loop spans 14 amino acids. This CDR3 is CASSVAPGTGEQFF. The CDR3 coding sequence is TGTGCCAGCAGCGTAGCTCCGGGGACCGGTGAGCAGTTCTTC.

The rearrangement uses TRBV11-2 and TRBJ1-6, with unresolved D. V lost 5 bases to trimming and J lost 10 bases, with 18 bases between them. In germline, CDR1 is SGHAT, CDR2 FQNNGV. This CDR3 is 15 amino acids long. DNA of the CDR3: TGTGCCAGCAGCCTCACTCGAGGTAGAGGATCACCCCTCCACTTT. Translation gives CASSLTRGRGSPLHF. Supplemented by reference TRBV11-2 and TRBJ1-6, the full variable domain reads EAGVAQSPRYKIIEKRQSVAFWCNPISGHATLYWYQQILGQGPKLLIQFQNNGVVDDSQLPKDRFSAERLKGVDSTLKIQPAKLEDSAVYLCASSLTRGRGSPLHFGNGTRLTVT.

This clone has only one observation. The chain employs TRBV19 and TRBJ1-1; TRBD1 aligns across 8 bases. The CDR3 sequence is 13 residues long. Looked up from germline, CDR1 is LNHDA and CDR2 is SQIVND (reference sequence). The V segment lost 6 bases and the J segment 4 bases; nucleotides outside the gene matches: 4. CDR3 amino acids: CASSGQGGTEAFF. CDR3 in DNA: TGTGCCAGTAGCGGACAGGGAGGCACTGAAGCTTTCTTT.

The V gene is TRBV5-1, the J gene TRBJ2-7; 10 positions agree with TRBD1. V gave up 4 bases and J gave up 2 bases; unmatched junction bases: 6. The length of the CDR3 is 15 residues. Germline CDR1 SGHRS, CDR2 YFSETQ. This chain's CDR3 is CASSPTGQGAYEQYF. CDR3 in DNA: TGCGCCAGCAGCCCTACCGGACAGGGGGCCTACGAGCAGTACTTC.

This clone is categorized as medium-sized (0.01 to 0.1%). This chain connects TRBV19 to TRBJ2-3; D gene uncertain. This CDR3 spans 16 amino acids. V gave up 3 bases and J gave up 0 bases, with 13 bases separating them. The germline V gene encodes CDR1 LNHDA and CDR2 SQIVND (reference sequence). The CDR3 region is CASSISYETSTDTQYF. CDR3 bases: TGTGCCAGTAGTATTAGTTACGAGACTAGCACAGATACGCAGTATTTT.

This chain connects TRBV3-1 (or the pseudogene TRBV3-2) to TRBJ1-4, with 8 bases lining up with TRBD1. The CDR3 contains 15 residues. Germline loops: CDR1 LGHDT, CDR2 YNNKEL (reference sequence). V was pared by 5 bases and J by 8 bases, with 10 bases of the junction left unmatched. The CDR3 loop reads CASSAAGQGGEKLFF. The CDR3, as DNA: TGTGCCAGCAGCGCCGCAGGACAGGGAGGGGAAAAACTGTTTTTT.